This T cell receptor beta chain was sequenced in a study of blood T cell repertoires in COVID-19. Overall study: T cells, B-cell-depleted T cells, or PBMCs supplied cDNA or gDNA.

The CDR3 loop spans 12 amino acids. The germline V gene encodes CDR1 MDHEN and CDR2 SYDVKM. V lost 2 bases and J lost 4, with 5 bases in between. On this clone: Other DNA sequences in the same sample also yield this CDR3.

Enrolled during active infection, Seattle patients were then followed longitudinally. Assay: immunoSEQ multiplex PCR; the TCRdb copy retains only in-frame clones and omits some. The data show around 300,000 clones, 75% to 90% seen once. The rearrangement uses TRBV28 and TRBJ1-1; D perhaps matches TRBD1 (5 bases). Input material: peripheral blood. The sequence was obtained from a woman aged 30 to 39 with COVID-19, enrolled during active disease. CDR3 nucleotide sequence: TGTGCCAGCAGTTTAAGGGGCACTGAAGCTTTCTTT. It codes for CASSLRGTEAFF.